The subject of this entry is one T cell receptor (beta chain). Other DNA sequences in the same sample also yield this CDR3. The data are from a study of technical replicates of blood from several donors. Only in-frame clones appear in the TCRdb table, and some are missing; sequencing was by immunoSEQ multiplex PCR. The sample has around 80,000 clones, roughly 96% seen once. With 4 bases clipped from V and 10 bases from J, the junction kept 12 bases outside the gene matches. The germline gives CDR1 MNHEY, CDR2 SVGAGI. CDR3 length: 14 amino acids. The sequenced material came from T cells isolated from PBMCs. The chain has TRBV6-5 and TRBJ2-7; 8 nucleotides align to TRBD1. This sequence originates from a human donor in good health. As DNA, the CDR3 is TGTGCCAGCAGTTTTGGACAGGGTTTTCGCGAACAGTACTTC. Translating gives CASSFGQGFREQYF.